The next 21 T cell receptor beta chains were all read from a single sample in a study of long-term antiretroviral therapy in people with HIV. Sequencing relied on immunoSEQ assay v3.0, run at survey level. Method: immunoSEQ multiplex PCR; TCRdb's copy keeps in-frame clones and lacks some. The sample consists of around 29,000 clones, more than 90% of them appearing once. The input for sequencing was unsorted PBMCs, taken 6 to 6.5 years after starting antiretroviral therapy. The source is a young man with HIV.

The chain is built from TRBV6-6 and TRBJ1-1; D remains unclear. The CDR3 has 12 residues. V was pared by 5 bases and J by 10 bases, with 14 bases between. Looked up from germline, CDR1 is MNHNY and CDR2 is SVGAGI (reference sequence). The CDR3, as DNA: TGTGCCAGCAGTGAGGCGGGAGGCACAGCTTTCTTT. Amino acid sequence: CASSEAGGTAFF.

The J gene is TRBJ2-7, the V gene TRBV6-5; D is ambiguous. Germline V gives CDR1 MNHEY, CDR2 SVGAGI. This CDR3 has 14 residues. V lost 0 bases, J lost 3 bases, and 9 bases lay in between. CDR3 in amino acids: CASSYSRADYEQYF. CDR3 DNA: TGTGCCAGCAGTTACTCACGGGCAGACTACGAGCAGTACTTC.

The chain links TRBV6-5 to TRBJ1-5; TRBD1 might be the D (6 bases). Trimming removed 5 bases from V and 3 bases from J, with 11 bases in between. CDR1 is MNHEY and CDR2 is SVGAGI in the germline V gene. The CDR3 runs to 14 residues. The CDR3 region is CASSITGPNQPQHF. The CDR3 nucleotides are TGTGCCAGCAGTATAACAGGGCCCAATCAGCCCCAGCATTTT.

The CDR3 nucleotides read TGTGCCAGCAGTGAAGCCGGGGGCACTGAAGCTTTCTTT. It yields the protein CASSEAGGTEAFF. The chain joins TRBV2 to TRBJ1-1; tentatively, D is TRBD1 (5 bases). Trimming took 0 bases from V and 4 from J, leaving 6 bases between them. The CDR3 has 13 amino acids. The germline CDR1 and CDR2 sequences are SNHLY and FYNNEI.

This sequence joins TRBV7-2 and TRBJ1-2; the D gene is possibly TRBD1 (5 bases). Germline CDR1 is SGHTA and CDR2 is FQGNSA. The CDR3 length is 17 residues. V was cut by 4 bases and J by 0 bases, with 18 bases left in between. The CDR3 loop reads CASSSMGGALSNYGYTF. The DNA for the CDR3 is TGTGCCAGCAGCTCTATGGGAGGGGCACTATCTAACTATGGCTACACCTTC.

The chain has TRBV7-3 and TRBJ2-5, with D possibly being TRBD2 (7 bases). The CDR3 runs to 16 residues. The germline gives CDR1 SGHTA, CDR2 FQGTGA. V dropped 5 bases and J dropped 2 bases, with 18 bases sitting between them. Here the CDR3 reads CASSPGQRGGQETQYF. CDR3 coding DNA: TGTGCCAGCAGCCCCGGACAGAGGGGGGGACAAGAGACCCAGTACTTC.

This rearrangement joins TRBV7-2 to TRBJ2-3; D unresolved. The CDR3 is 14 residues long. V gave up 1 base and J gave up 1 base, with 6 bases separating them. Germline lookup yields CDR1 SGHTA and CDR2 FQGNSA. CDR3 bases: TGTGCCAGCAGCTTAGAGGGTGGCACAGATACGCAGTATTTT. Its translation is CASSLEGGTDTQYF.

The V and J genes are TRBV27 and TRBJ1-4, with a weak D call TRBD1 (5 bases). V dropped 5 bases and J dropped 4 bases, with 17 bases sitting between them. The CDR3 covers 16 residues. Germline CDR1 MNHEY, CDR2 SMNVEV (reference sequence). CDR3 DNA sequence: TGTGCCAGCAGTAAACACCCCGGGACTGTTAATGAAAAACTGTTTTTT. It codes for CASSKHPGTVNEKLFF.

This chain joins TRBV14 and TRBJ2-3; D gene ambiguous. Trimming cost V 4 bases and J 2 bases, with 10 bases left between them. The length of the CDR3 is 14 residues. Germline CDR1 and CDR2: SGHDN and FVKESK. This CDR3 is CASSLTRHTDTQYF. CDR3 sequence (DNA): TGTGCCAGCAGCCTCACAAGACACACAGATACGCAGTATTTT.

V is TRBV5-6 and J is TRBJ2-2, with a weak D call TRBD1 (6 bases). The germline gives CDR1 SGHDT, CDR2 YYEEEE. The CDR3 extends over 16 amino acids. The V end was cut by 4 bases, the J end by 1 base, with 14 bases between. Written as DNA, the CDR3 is TGTGCCAGCAGCGGAATCGACAGGCAGAACACCGGGGAGCTGTTTTTT. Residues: CASSGIDRQNTGELFF. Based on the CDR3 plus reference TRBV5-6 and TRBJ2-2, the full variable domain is DAGVTQSPTHLIKTRGQQVTLRCSPKSGHDTVSWYQQALGQGPQFIFQYYEEEERQRGNFPDRFSGHQFPNYSSELNVNALLLGDSALYLCASSGIDRQNTGELFFGEGSRLTVL.

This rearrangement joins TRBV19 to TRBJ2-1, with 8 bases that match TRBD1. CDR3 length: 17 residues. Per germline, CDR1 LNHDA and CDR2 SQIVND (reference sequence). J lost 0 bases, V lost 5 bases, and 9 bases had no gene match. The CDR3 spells CASSSDRAVGSYNEQFF. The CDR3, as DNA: TGTGCCAGTAGTTCGGACAGGGCCGTTGGCTCCTACAATGAGCAGTTCTTC.

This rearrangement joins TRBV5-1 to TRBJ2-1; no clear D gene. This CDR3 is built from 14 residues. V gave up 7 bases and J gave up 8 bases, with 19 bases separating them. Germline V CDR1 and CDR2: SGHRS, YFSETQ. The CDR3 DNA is TGCGCCAGCGAATGGGCCCCAGAATCGGATGAGCAGTTCTTC. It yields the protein CASEWAPESDEQFF.

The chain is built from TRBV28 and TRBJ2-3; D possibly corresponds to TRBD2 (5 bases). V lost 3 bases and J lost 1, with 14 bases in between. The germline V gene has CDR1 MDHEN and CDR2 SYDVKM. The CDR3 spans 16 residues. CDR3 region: CASSFRGRWGTDTQYF. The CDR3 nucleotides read TGTGCCAGCAGTTTTCGAGGGCGCTGGGGCACAGATACGCAGTATTTT.

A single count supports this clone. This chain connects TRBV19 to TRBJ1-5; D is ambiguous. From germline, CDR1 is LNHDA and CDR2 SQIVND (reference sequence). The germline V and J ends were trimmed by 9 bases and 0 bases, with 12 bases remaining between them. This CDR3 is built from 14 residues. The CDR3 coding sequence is TGTGCCAGCCGTCCGGCGGGTAGCAATCAGCCCCAGCATTTT. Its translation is CASRPAGSNQPQHF.

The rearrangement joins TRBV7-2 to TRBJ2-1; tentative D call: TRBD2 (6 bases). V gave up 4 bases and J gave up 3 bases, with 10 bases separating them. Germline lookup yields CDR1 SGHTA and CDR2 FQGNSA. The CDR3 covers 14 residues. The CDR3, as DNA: TGTGCCAGCAGCTCCTTCGGGGGCTACAATGAGCAGTTCTTC. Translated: CASSSFGGYNEQFF.

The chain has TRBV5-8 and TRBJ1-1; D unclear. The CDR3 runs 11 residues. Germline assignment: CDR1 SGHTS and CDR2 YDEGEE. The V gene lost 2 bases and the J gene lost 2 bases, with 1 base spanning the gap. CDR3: CASSFNTEAFF. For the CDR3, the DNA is TGTGCCAGCAGCTTTAACACTGAAGCTTTCTTT.

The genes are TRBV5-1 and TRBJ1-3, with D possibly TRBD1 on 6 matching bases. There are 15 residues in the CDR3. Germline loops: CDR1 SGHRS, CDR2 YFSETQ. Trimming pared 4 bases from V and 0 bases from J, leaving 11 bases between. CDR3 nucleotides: TGCGCCAGCAGCCCGACAGGTATCTCTGGAAACACCATATATTTT. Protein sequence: CASSPTGISGNTIYF.

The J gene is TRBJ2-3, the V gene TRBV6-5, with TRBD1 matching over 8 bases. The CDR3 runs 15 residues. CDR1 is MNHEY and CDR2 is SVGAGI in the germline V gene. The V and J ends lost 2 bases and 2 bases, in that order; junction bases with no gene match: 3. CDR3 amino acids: CASSYQGAATDTQYF. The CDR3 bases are TGTGCCAGCAGTTACCAGGGGGCGGCCACAGATACGCAGTATTTT.

The CDR3 reads CASSENRGRSLPYEQYF. CDR3 DNA: TGTGCCAGCAGCGAGAACAGGGGCCGCTCCCTCCCCTACGAGCAGTACTTC. The chain links TRBV7-9 to TRBJ2-7; 7 nucleotides match TRBD1. Germline assignment: CDR1 SEHNR and CDR2 FQNEAQ (reference sequence). This CDR3 spans 17 amino acids. Trimming removed 5 bases from V and 2 bases from J; junction bases left unmatched: 15. Full variable domain (missing parts from reference TRBV7-9 and TRBJ2-7): DTGVSQNPRHKITKRGQNVTFRCDPISEHNRLYWYRQTLGQGPEFLTYFQNEAQLEKSRLLSDRFSAERPKGSFSTLEIQRTEQGDSAMYLCASSENRGRSLPYEQYFGPGTRLTVT.

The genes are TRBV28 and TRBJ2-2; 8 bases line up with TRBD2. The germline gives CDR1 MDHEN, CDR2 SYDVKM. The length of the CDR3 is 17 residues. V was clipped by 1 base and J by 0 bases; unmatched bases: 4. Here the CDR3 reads CASSLFPGGTNTGELFF. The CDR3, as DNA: TGTGCCAGCAGTTTATTCCCGGGAGGGACGAACACCGGGGAGCTGTTTTTT. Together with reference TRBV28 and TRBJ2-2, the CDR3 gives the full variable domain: DVKVTQSSRYLVKRTGEKVFLECVQDMDHENMFWYRQDPGLGLRLIYFSYDVKMKEKGDIPEGYSVSREKKERFSLILESASTNQTSMYLCASSLFPGGTNTGELFFGEGSRLTVL.

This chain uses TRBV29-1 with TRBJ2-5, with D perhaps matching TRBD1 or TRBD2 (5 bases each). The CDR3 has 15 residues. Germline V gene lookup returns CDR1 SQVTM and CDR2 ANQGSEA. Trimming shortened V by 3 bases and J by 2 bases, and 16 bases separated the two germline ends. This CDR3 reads CSVDPLLWGQETQYF. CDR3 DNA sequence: TGCAGCGTTGACCCCCTTTTGTGGGGGCAAGAGACCCAGTACTTC.